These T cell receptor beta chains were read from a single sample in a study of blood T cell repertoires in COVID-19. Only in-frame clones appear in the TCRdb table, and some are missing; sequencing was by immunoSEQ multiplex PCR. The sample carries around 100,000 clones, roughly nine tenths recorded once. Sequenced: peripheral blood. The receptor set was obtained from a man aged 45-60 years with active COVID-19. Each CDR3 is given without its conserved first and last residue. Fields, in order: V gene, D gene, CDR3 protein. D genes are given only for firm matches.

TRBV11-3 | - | ASSPGDTEAF
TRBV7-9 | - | ASSLPGYNGYT
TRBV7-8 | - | ASSPRVGGRNEQF
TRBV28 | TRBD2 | ASSDRTLAGGLADTQY
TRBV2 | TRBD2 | ASNRPGRGGADTQY
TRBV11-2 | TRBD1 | ASSGQGSATDTQY
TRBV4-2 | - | ASSQASGGGADTQY
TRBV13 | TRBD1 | ASSRQGASYEQY
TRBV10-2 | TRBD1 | ASSELGQGGQPQH
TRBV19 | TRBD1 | ASSTLDRGRLEKLF
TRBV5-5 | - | ASSQLGQTVNTGELF
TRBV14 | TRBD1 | ASSLQRGLGYT
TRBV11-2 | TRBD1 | ASSLGQGNTEAF
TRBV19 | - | ASSKGEGKSNTGELF
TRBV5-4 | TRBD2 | ASSSGTSGPDTQY
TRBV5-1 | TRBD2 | ASSLFLAENNEQF
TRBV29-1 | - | SVGGTGSLDYGYT
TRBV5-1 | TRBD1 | ASSWDRASLGSPLH
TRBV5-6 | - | ASSLIGRRNTIY
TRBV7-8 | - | ASSLMSVNTEAF
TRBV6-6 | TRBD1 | ASKTGGFSQPQH
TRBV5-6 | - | ASSFQGILRPQH
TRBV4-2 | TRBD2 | ASSQDPLAGALYNEQF
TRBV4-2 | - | ASSQELGPQPQH
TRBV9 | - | ASNGGGTDTQY
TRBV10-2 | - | ASSELSNQPQH
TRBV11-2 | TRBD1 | ASSLGAGTDITGELF
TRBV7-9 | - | ASSVGTTETQY
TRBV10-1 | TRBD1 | ASSSQGDGELF
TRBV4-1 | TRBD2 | ASSPRTSGVGTGELF
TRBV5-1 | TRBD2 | ASSLMAGAGTGELF
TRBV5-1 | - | ASSLGGAVSYNEQF
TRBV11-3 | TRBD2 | ASSLFGRAKNEQF
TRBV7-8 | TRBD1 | ASSPRTGDTGELF
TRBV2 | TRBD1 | ASSPGQGVP
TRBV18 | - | ASSPTNTEAF
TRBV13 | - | ASSLGPDISYEQY
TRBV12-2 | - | ASRRNLTYYAYNEQF
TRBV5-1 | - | ASSLGSTGNTEAF
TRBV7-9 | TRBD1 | ASSSFGTGSGELF